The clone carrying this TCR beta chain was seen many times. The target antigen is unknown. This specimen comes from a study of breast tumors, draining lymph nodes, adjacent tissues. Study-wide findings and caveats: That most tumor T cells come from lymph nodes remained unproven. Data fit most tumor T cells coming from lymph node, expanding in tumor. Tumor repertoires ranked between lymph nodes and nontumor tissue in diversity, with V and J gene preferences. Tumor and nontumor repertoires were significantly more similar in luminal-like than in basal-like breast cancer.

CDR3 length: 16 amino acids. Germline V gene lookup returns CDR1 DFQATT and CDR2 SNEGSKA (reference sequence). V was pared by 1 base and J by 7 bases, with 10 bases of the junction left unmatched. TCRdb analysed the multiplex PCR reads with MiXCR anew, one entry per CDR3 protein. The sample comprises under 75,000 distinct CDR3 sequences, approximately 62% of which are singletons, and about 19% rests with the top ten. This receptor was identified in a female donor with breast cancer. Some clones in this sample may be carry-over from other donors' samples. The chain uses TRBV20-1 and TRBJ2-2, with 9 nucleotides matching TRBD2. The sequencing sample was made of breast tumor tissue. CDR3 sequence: CSARGLRGGEGGELFF. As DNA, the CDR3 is TGCAGTGCTAGAGGCCTCCGCGGGGGGGAGGGCGGGGAGCTGTTTTTT.